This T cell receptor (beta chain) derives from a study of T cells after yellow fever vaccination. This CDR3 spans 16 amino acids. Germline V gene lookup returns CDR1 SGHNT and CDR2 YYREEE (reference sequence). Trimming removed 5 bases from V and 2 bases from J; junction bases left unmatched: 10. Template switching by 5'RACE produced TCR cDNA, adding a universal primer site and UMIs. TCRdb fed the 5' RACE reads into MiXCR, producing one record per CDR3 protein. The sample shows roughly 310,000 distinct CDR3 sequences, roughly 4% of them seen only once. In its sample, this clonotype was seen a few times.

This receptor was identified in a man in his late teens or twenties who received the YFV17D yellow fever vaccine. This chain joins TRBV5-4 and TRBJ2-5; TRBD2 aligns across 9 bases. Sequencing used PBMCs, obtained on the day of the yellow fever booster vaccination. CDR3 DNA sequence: TGTGCCAGCAGGTCCGGTCTAGCGGGGCTTCAAGAGACCCAGTACTTC. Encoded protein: CASRSGLAGLQETQYF.